This TCR beta chain stems from a study of cytomegalovirus exposure and HLA in healthy donors. Looking at the study overall: From donors who were HLA-typed, an early data release held 70 million to 90 million unique TCRs.

PCR involved 60 Vbeta and 13 Jbeta primers. The protocol was immunoSEQ multiplex PCR, while the TCRdb copy is restricted to in-frame clones and leaves out a portion. The table shows roughly 150,000 clones, with around 75% occurring only once. CDR3 size: 14 residues. Germline values: CDR1 MNHEY, CDR2 SMNVEV (reference sequence). With respect to this clone: Its antigen is undetermined. A junction end diverges from the germline sequence, so it may reflect a read error.

Study-level results: Compared with the roughly 700-donor mean, an Asian-associated ancestry cluster reportedly had fewer N-insertions, according to a later analysis. An analysis that was carried out later associated 16,000 or so TCR beta sequences with HLA alleles at 0.05 false discovery rate.

The gene calls are TRBV27 and TRBJ2-3; TRBD2 aligns across 10 bases. The clonotype originates from a man between 18 and 29 years old in good health and CMV-seropositive. The sequenced sample was PBMCs. CDR3 residues: CASSLSPGLAGVNF. The CDR3 coding sequence is TGTGCCAGCAGTTTATCCCCAGGGCTAGCGGGAGTAAATTTT.